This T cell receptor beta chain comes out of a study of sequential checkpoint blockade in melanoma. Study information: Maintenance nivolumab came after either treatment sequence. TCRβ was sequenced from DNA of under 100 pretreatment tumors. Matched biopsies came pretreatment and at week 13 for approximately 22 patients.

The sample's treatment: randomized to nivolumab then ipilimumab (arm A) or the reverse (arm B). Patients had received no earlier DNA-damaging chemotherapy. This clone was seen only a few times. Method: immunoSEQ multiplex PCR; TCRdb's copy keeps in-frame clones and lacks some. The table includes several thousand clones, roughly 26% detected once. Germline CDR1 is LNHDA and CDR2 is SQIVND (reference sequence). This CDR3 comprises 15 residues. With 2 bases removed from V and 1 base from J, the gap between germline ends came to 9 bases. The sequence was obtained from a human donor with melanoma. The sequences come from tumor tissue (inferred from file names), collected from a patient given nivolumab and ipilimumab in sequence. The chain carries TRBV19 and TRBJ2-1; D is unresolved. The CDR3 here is CASSISPRSYNEQFF. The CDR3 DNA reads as TGTGCCAGTAGTATAAGCCCAAGATCCTACAATGAGCAGTTCTTC.